The count of the clone carrying this TCR beta chain is one. Its antigen is as yet unknown. The data belong to a study of response to subunit inactivated influenza vaccine. Study-wide findings and caveats: Few new T cells, the authors suggested, are recruited by each seasonal influenza vaccination.

The CDR3 runs to 17 residues. Germline CDR1 and CDR2: MNHEY and SVGAGI. The J segment lost 4 bases and the V segment lost 7 bases, leaving 13 bases of the junction unmatched. TCRdb called the RT-PCR reads again in MiXCR, with one record for every CDR3 protein. The sample includes 600,000 to 700,000 distinct CDR3 sequences, 14% of them seen just once. The V gene is TRBV6-5, the J gene TRBJ2-6; 7 bases line up with TRBD1. This receptor was obtained from a middle-aged man who received an inactivated influenza vaccine. The source was PBMCs from blood, collected around 14 days before vaccination. In DNA form, the CDR3 reads TGTGCCAGCACTTCGAGGGACAGAAACTCGGGGGCCAACGTCCTGACTTTC. Its translation is CASTSRDRNSGANVLTF.